This TCR beta chain was identified during a study of shared clonotypes between healthy human individuals. Without sorting, samples used around 100 million PBMCs for genomic DNA. Findings of the study overall: Genetic and exposure-history diversity was limited by the few donors. Investigators collected only blood, and repertoires in tissues likely differ.

As concerns this clone: Its antigen is currently unknown.

Spread over ten immunoSEQ deep assay plates, unsorted PBMC DNA underwent sequencing. Repertoires were generated with immunoSEQ multiplex PCR, while TCRdb's copy carries only in-frame clones and drops some. This sample carries about 470,000 clones, roughly three quarters of them seen once, and the ten largest clones take around 13%. The receptor comes from a woman between 40 and 55 years old in good health. Some clones in this sample may be carry-over from other donors' samples. Sequenced input: PBMCs.

CDR3 DNA: TGTGCCAGCAGCTTTCCCCTCTTTGAGCAGTACTTC. Translating it yields CASSFPLFEQYF. This chain connects TRBV11-2 to TRBJ2-7; D gene uncertain. In germline, CDR1 is SGHAT, CDR2 FQNNGV. This CDR3 region has 12 residues. Trimming removed 3 bases from V and 7 bases from J, with 10 bases in between.